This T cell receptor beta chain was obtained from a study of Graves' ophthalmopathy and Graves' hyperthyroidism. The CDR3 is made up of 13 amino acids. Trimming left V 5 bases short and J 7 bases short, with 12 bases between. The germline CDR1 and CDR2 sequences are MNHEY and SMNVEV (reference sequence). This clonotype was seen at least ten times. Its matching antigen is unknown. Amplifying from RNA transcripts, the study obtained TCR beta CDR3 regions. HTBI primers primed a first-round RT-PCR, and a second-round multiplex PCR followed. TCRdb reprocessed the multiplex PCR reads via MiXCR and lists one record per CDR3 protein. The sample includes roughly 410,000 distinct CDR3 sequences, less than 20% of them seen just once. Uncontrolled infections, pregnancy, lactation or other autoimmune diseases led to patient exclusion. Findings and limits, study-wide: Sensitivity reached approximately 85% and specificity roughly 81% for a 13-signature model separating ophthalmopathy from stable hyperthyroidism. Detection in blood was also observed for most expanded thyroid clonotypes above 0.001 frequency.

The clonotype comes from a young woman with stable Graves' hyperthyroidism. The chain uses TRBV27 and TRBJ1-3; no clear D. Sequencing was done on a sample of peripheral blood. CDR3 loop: CASSGSAANTIYF. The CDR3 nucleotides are TGTGCCAGCAGTGGATCAGCGGCGAACACCATATATTTT.